The next 31 T cell receptor beta chains were all read from a single sample in a study of shared clonotypes between healthy human individuals. Method: immunoSEQ multiplex PCR; TCRdb's copy keeps in-frame clones and lacks some. The sample holds roughly 660,000 clones, roughly 87% seen once. The specimen sequenced was memory CD8+ T cells from PBMCs. Subset of the sample: CD45RO+ cells pooled with CCR7-negative TemRA cells. All receptors derive from a young man in good health. Some clones in this sample may be carry-over from other donors' samples.

The chain employs TRBV14 and TRBJ2-5; the D call may be TRBD1 or TRBD2 (6 bases each). This CDR3 is built from 17 residues. The V and J ends lost 4 bases and 4 bases respectively, with 22 bases between them. Germline CDR1 and CDR2: SGHDN and FVKESK. CDR3 in amino acids: CASSPPGGGYFTETQYF. The CDR3 DNA reads as TGTGCCAGCAGCCCACCCGGGGGCGGCTACTTTACAGAGACCCAGTACTTC.

This chain connects TRBV6-5 to TRBJ2-1; 13 positions match TRBD2. Looked up from germline, CDR1 is MNHEY and CDR2 is SVGAGI. The CDR3 runs 15 residues. Unmatched junction bases numbered 7, after V lost 6 bases and J lost 8 bases. CDR3 protein: CASRHTSGGVDEQFF. As DNA, the CDR3 is TGTGCCAGCAGGCACACTAGCGGGGGGGTTGATGAGCAGTTCTTC.

The chain carries TRBV28 and TRBJ1-3; D is unclear. This CDR3 region has 15 residues. The V end was cut by 10 bases, the J end by 3 bases, with 19 bases between. From germline, CDR1 is MDHEN and CDR2 SYDVKM. CDR3 loop: CATRPDRSVGNTIYF. The CDR3 DNA reads as TGTGCCACCCGACCCGATAGAAGCGTTGGAAACACCATATATTTT.

The chain has TRBV28 and TRBJ1-5, with 7 positions matching TRBD1. V dropped 6 bases and J dropped 6; count of bases not matched to a gene: 8. Germline CDR1 is MDHEN and CDR2 is SYDVKM. The CDR3 runs 14 residues. CDR3 nucleotide sequence: TGTGCCAGCAGACTGACAGGGTCGGGTCAGCCCCAGCATTTT. This translates into CASRLTGSGQPQHF.

The table lists this clone with a count of one. The chain carries TRBV6-5 and TRBJ1-2, with 8 bases fitting TRBD1. The CDR3 contains 12 residues. Germline V gene lookup returns CDR1 MNHEY and CDR2 SVGAGI. The V and J ends lost 5 bases and 7 bases, in that order; junction bases with no gene match: 3. The CDR3 region is CASSRDRLGYTF. The CDR3 DNA follows: TGTGCCAGCAGTAGGGACAGGCTTGGCTACACCTTC.

The chain carries TRBV27 and TRBJ2-1; TRBD2 aligns across 10 bases. The CDR3 has 16 amino acids. Per germline, CDR1 MNHEY and CDR2 SMNVEV (reference sequence). Trimming cost V 7 bases and J 3 bases; bases outside gene matches: 9. CDR3 nucleotides: TGTGCCAGCACCCTGGGGCCTAGCGGGAGCTACAATGAGCAGTTCTTC. Protein product: CASTLGPSGSYNEQFF.

The genes are TRBV28 and TRBJ1-2; 9 nucleotides align to TRBD1. V gave up 7 bases and J gave up 4 bases; unmatched junction bases: 16. Germline CDR1 is MDHEN and CDR2 is SYDVKM. The CDR3 has 17 amino acids. This CDR3 is CASNVPGQGRGTYGYTF. The CDR3 DNA reads TGTGCCAGCAACGTCCCGGGACAGGGTAGGGGGACCTATGGCTACACCTTC.

J is TRBJ2-1 and V is TRBV4-1, with 8 bases identical to TRBD2. Trimming at V came to 1 base and at J to 7 bases, leaving 15 bases not matched to a gene. The CDR3 is 18 residues long. Germline lookup yields CDR1 MGHRA and CDR2 YSYEKL. This chain's CDR3 is CASSQGVFSIAGRNEQFF. The CDR3 DNA follows: TGCGCCAGCAGCCAAGGTGTATTTTCAATAGCGGGAAGGAATGAGCAGTTCTTC.

V and J are TRBV6-1 and TRBJ2-1; D remains ambiguous. The ends were cut back, 1 base at V and 12 bases at J, with 13 bases in the middle. CDR1 is MNHNS and CDR2 is SASEGT in the germline V gene. CDR3 length equals 13 residues. As DNA, the CDR3 is TGTGCCAGCAGTGAAGGACCTGAGTCGACGCAGTTCTTC. It specifies CASSEGPESTQFF.

V is TRBV9 and J is TRBJ2-1, with 10 nucleotides matching TRBD2. The CDR3 totals 19 residues. The germline V gene encodes CDR1 SGDLS and CDR2 YYNGEE. V shed 4 bases and J 7 bases; nucleotides not matched to a gene: 20. CDR3 DNA sequence: TGTGCCAGCAGCCCCCGGGGTAGCGGGAGGCTACTGGAGAGTAATGAGCAGTTCTTC. This encodes CASSPRGSGRLLESNEQFF.

The chain has TRBV13 and TRBJ2-7; 7 bases are shared with TRBD2. This CDR3 spans 15 amino acids. Looked up from germline, CDR1 is PRHDT and CDR2 is FYEKMQ (reference sequence). Trimming took 1 base from V and 0 from J; bases not matched to a gene: 3. CDR3 protein: CASSLASGTSYEQYF. The DNA for the CDR3 is TGTGCCAGCAGCTTAGCCAGCGGGACCTCCTACGAGCAGTACTTC.

Concerning this clone itself: It is likely a read error: a sequence one base away is far more abundant. The chain uses TRBV6-5 and TRBJ2-1; no reliable D call. There are 11 residues in the CDR3. Trimming removed 6 bases from V and 6 bases from J, with 6 bases in between. The V gene's germline CDR1 is MNHEY and CDR2 SVGAGI. The CDR3 DNA sequence: TGTGCCAGCAGACTAAGCAATGAGCAGTTCTTC. It yields the protein CASRLSNEQFF.

This chain links TRBV5-1 with TRBJ2-1, with 10 bases aligning to TRBD2. The germline V gene encodes CDR1 SGHRS and CDR2 YFSETQ. V lost 2 bases to trimming and J lost 7 bases; unmatched junction nucleotides: 6. The CDR3 is 15 residues long. The CDR3 DNA reads as TGCGCCAGCAGCTTACAAGCGGGAGGGATGAATGAGCAGTTCTTC. Translating gives CASSLQAGGMNEQFF.

The chain has TRBV7-9 and TRBJ1-2; a possible D gene is TRBD1 (5 bases). This CDR3 is built from 14 residues. CDR1 is SEHNR and CDR2 is FQNEAQ in the germline V gene (reference sequence). Trimming took off 2 bases at V and 1 base at J, with 8 bases between the two ends. CDR3 nucleotide sequence: TGTGCCAGCAGCTTACAGGGATTTAACTATGGCTACACCTTC. Translated: CASSLQGFNYGYTF.

Here the CDR3 DNA reads TGTGCCAGCAGCTTATTAGGGGGATACACGGGAGCGGGATCTGGGGCCAACGTCCTGACTTTC. Amino acids: CASSLLGGYTGAGSGANVLTF. The chain joins TRBV7-3 to TRBJ2-6, with a possible D match to TRBD2 (7 bases). The CDR3 length is 21 residues. Trimming pared 2 bases from V and 1 base from J, leaving 24 bases between. Germline V gene data show CDR1 as SGHTA and CDR2 as FQGTGA.

The V and J genes are TRBV28 and TRBJ2-7; 7 bases align to TRBD1. The length of the CDR3 is 14 residues. J gave up 6 bases and V 3 bases, and 8 bases lay outside the gene matches. In germline, CDR1 is MDHEN, CDR2 SYDVKM. CDR3 nucleotide sequence: TGTGCCAGCAGTTTGACAGGGTGGGCCGGCGAGCAGTACTTC. The encoded protein is CASSLTGWAGEQYF.

The chain recombines TRBV7-2 with TRBJ2-1; 12 bases match TRBD1. The CDR3 is 14 residues long. CDR1 and CDR2 (germline): SGHTA, FQGNSA. The J segment lost 10 bases and the V segment lost 3 bases, leaving 4 bases of the junction unmatched. CDR3 in DNA: TGTGCCAGCAGCTTCTGGGACAGGGGGCAGGAGCAGTTCTTC. Its translation is CASSFWDRGQEQFF.

The chain employs TRBV27 and TRBJ1-2, with D possibly matching TRBD1 (6 bases). V was clipped by 6 bases and J by 6 bases, with 14 bases between them. The CDR3 has 13 residues. CDR1 and CDR2 from the germline V gene are MNHEY and SMNVEV (reference sequence). DNA of the CDR3: TGTGCCAGCAGCCCTTGGGAGGGGGATGGCTACACCTTC. Its translation: CASSPWEGDGYTF.

The chain is built from TRBV27 and TRBJ2-3; TRBD1 aligns across 9 bases. Trimming at V came to 4 bases and at J to 0 bases, leaving 5 bases not matched to a gene. The CDR3 is 16 amino acids. CDR1 is MNHEY, CDR2 SMNVEV, per germline (reference sequence). CDR3 amino acids: CASSSWDRASTDTQYF. CDR3 bases: TGTGCCAGCAGTTCCTGGGACAGGGCCAGCACAGATACGCAGTATTTT.

A single count supports this clone. The V and J genes are TRBV10-3 and TRBJ2-7; tentatively, D is TRBD2 (6 bases). Trimming removed 10 bases at V and 4 bases at J, with 17 bases between. CDR3 length: 13 residues. Germline loops: CDR1 ENHRY, CDR2 SYGVKD. The DNA of the CDR3 is TGTGCCACCTCTAAAGCGGGTGGGTACGAGCAGTACTTC. This codes for CATSKAGGYEQYF.

The chain uses TRBV29-1 and TRBJ2-1; D may be TRBD1 (7 bases). The CDR3 is 11 residues long. The V and J ends lost 5 bases and 10 bases respectively, with 12 bases between them. From germline, CDR1 is SQVTM and CDR2 ANQGSEA. The CDR3 DNA reads TGCAGCGTTAGACAGGGAGGCGAGCAGTTCTTC. Translating gives CSVRQGGEQFF.

This clone was counted only a few times. The chain combines TRBV4-1 with TRBJ1-2; the D gene is possibly TRBD1 (6 bases). CDR3 length: 15 residues. Germline-derived CDR1 and CDR2 are MGHRA and YSYEKL. The germline V and J ends were trimmed by 0 bases and 7 bases, with 15 bases remaining between them. CDR3 loop: CASSQERGQTLGYTF. As DNA, the CDR3 is TGCGCCAGCAGCCAAGAGCGGGGACAAACGCTTGGCTACACCTTC.

This clone was found once. The CDR3 spells CASSPFPSGRALETQYF. The CDR3 DNA sequence: TGTGCCAGCAGTCCCTTCCCTAGCGGGAGGGCCCTAGAGACCCAGTACTTC. The chain uses TRBV27 and TRBJ2-5; 12 bases fit TRBD2. J gave up 4 bases and V 5 bases, and 11 bases lay outside the gene matches. Germline CDR1 MNHEY, CDR2 SMNVEV (reference sequence). The CDR3 sequence is 17 residues long.

This chain's CDR3 is CASSDGRADTQYF. CDR3 DNA sequence: TGTGCCAGCAGCGACGGGCGCGCGGATACGCAGTATTTT. This chain uses TRBV7-6 with TRBJ2-3; D not resolved. Germline V CDR1 and CDR2: SGHVS, FNYEAQ. V dropped 5 bases and J dropped 6 bases, with 12 bases sitting between them. CDR3 length: 13 residues.

The chain uses TRBV4-1 and TRBJ2-5, with 10 bases identical to TRBD2. CDR3 length: 19 residues. V shed 0 bases, J shed 5 bases, and the junction held 15 bases outside the gene matches. CDR1 is MGHRA and CDR2 is YSYEKL in the germline V gene. The CDR3 bases are TGCGCCAGCAGCCAAGATACGTACCCTGGACTAGCGGAGAGGGAGACCCAGTACTTC. This sequence encodes CASSQDTYPGLAERETQYF.

The chain joins TRBV9 to TRBJ2-2; tentatively, D is TRBD2 (5 bases). The CDR3 is 16 residues long. With 0 bases removed from V and 4 bases from J, the gap between germline ends came to 13 bases. CDR1 is SGDLS and CDR2 is YYNGEE in the germline V gene. CDR3 protein: CASSVGGSGPTGELFF. CDR3 sequence (DNA): TGTGCCAGCAGCGTAGGAGGAAGCGGACCCACCGGGGAGCTGTTTTTT.

This chain links TRBV4-2 with TRBJ2-1; 9 bases are a match to TRBD2. This CDR3 has 16 amino acids. CDR1 and CDR2 from the germline V gene are LGHNA and YNFKEQ. J lost 7 bases, V lost 0 bases, and 7 bases had no gene match. CDR3 DNA: TGTGCCAGCAGCCAAGAAGCGGGAGGTGCCCCTAATGAGCAGTTCTTC. It translates to CASSQEAGGAPNEQFF.

The gene calls are TRBV7-6 and TRBJ2-7; 7 bases map to TRBD1. CDR1 and CDR2 (germline): SGHVS, FNYEAQ. The CDR3 is made up of 17 amino acids. V dropped 1 base and J dropped 0; count of bases not matched to a gene: 9. The CDR3 loop reads CASSLETGFRSSYEQYF. The CDR3 bases are TGTGCCAGCAGCTTAGAGACAGGGTTCCGGAGCTCCTACGAGCAGTACTTC.

The chain has TRBV5-1 and TRBJ2-1; D ambiguous. The V and J ends lost 5 bases and 7 bases respectively, with 16 bases between them. Germline loops: CDR1 SGHRS, CDR2 YFSETQ. The length of the CDR3 is 14 residues. The CDR3 coding sequence is TGCGCCAGCAGGACCTGGGGTTTTGGGAATGAGCAGTTCTTC. It encodes CASRTWGFGNEQFF.

Remarks on this clone: The sample holds other DNA sequences that translate to the same CDR3. This rearrangement joins TRBV4-1 to TRBJ2-7, with 10 bases identical to TRBD1. CDR1 and CDR2 (germline): MGHRA, YSYEKL. The V segment lost 4 bases and the J segment 3 bases; nucleotides outside the gene matches: 3. The CDR3 is made up of 14 amino acids. In DNA form, the CDR3 reads TGCGCCAGCAGCCCTTGGGACAGGGGCTACGAGCAGTACTTC. This translates into CASSPWDRGYEQYF.

The chain combines TRBV2 with TRBJ2-5; 7 bases are shared with TRBD1. This CDR3 is built from 16 residues. Per germline, CDR1 SNHLY and CDR2 FYNNEI. Germline trimming cut 1 base from V and 1 base from J; bases unmatched to any gene: 6. CDR3 in DNA: TGTGCCAGCAGTGAAGGCAGGGGGAATTTCCAAGAGACCCAGTACTTC. Amino acids: CASSEGRGNFQETQYF.